A selection of T cell receptor beta chains follows, all from one sample in a study of T cells in tuberculosis. Libraries were prepared by immunoSEQ multiplex PCR; TCRdb keeps only in-frame clonotypes and omits some of them. The sample lists around 35,000 clones, around 90% occurring once. This specimen was PBMCs, taken at tuberculosis diagnosis. The receptors stem from an adult with tuberculosis. Each CDR3 is given with its conserved first and last residue. A D gene is named only where the DNA matches it firmly. Clone size is given for some rows only: seen once, a few or many times, or a class if the clone is expanded.

D gene: -
J gene: TRBJ2-1
clone size: -
V gene: TRBV19
CDR3 DNA: TGTGCCAGTGGAGGGACTGAGCAGTTCTTC
CDR3 protein: CASGGTEQFF

D gene: -
J gene: TRBJ1-5
clone size: -
V gene: TRBV10-2
CDR3 DNA: TGCGCCAGCAGTGAGTACGTCGGTCAGCCCCAGCATTTT
CDR3 protein: CASSEYVGQPQHF

D gene: TRBD2
J gene: TRBJ2-3
clone size: -
V gene: TRBV28
CDR3 DNA: TGTGCCAGCAGTTTTTCTAGCGGGGGCACAGATACGCAGTATTTT
CDR3 protein: CASSFSSGGTDTQYF

D gene: TRBD1
J gene: TRBJ1-1
clone size: -
V gene: TRBV4-1
CDR3 DNA: TGCGCCAGCAGCCAACGTCCCGGGACAGGGGCCGCCGCTGAAGCTTTCTTT
CDR3 protein: CASSQRPGTGAAAEAFF

D gene: TRBD1
J gene: TRBJ1-4
clone size: -
V gene: TRBV4-1
CDR3 DNA: TGCGCCAGCAGCCGTGGGGCAGGGGACAGCGAAAAACTGTTTTTT
CDR3 protein: CASSRGAGDSEKLFF

D gene: -
J gene: TRBJ2-1
clone size: -
V gene: TRBV6-6
CDR3 DNA: TGTGCCAGCAGTTACTCGATAAGTTATAGCAATGAGCAGTTCTTC
CDR3 protein: CASSYSISYSNEQFF

D gene: -
J gene: TRBJ2-3
clone size: -
V gene: TRBV11-2
CDR3 DNA: TGTGCCAGCAGCTTAGGGGGGGGCCTCAGCACAGATACGCAGTATTTT
CDR3 protein: CASSLGGGLSTDTQYF

D gene: TRBD1
J gene: TRBJ2-1
clone size: -
V gene: TRBV13
CDR3 DNA: TGTGCCAGCAGCTTACCGAGACAGGGGACCAATGAGCAGTTCTTC
CDR3 protein: CASSLPRQGTNEQFF

D gene: -
J gene: TRBJ1-1
clone size: -
V gene: TRBV5-1
CDR3 DNA: TGCGCCAGCAGCTTGGACGGGGACACTGAAGCTTTCTTT
CDR3 protein: CASSLDGDTEAFF

D gene: TRBD1
J gene: TRBJ1-4
clone size: -
V gene: TRBV6-5
CDR3 DNA: TGTGCCAGCAGTTCCCGGGACAGAAATGAAAAACTGTTTTTT
CDR3 protein: CASSSRDRNEKLFF

D gene: -
J gene: TRBJ2-3
clone size: -
V gene: TRBV30
CDR3 DNA: TGTGCCTGGAGTAGTCAGCGGAGCACAGATACGCAGTATTTT
CDR3 protein: CAWSSQRSTDTQYF

D gene: -
J gene: TRBJ1-1
clone size: -
V gene: TRBV7-2
CDR3 DNA: TGTGCCAGCAGCTTAGCGAGGAAGACTGAAGCTTTCTTT
CDR3 protein: CASSLARKTEAFF

D gene: -
J gene: TRBJ2-2
clone size: -
V gene: TRBV27
CDR3 DNA: TGTGCCAGCAGTCGGGACAATACGAACACCGGGGAGCTGTTTTTT
CDR3 protein: CASSRDNTNTGELFF

D gene: TRBD1
J gene: TRBJ1-2
clone size: once
V gene: TRBV5-1
CDR3 DNA: TGCGCCAGCAGCCCTATGGACAGGGATGGCTACACCTTC
CDR3 protein: CASSPMDRDGYTF

D gene: -
J gene: TRBJ1-1
clone size: -
V gene: TRBV6-5
CDR3 DNA: TGTGCCAGCAGTTACTCGGGGCTGGCTGAAGCTTTCTTT
CDR3 protein: CASSYSGLAEAFF

D gene: TRBD1
J gene: TRBJ1-4
clone size: -
V gene: TRBV28
CDR3 DNA: TGTGCCAGCAGTACGACAGGGGAAAAACTGTTTTTT
CDR3 protein: CASSTTGEKLFF

D gene: -
J gene: TRBJ1-1
clone size: -
V gene: TRBV5-1
CDR3 DNA: TGCGCCAGCAGAAGGGGGAACACTGAAGCTTTCTTT
CDR3 protein: CASRRGNTEAFF

D gene: TRBD1
J gene: TRBJ1-6
clone size: few
V gene: TRBV2
CDR3 DNA: TGTGCCAGCAGCGAAGGGGGCAAAAATTCACCCCTCCACTTT
CDR3 protein: CASSEGGKNSPLHF

D gene: -
J gene: TRBJ1-4
clone size: -
V gene: TRBV28
CDR3 DNA: TGTGCCAGCAGTTTAGTCGGAGTTGGAGTTTCAACTAATGAAAAACTGTTTTTT
CDR3 protein: CASSLVGVGVSTNEKLFF

D gene: -
J gene: TRBJ2-5
clone size: -
V gene: TRBV11-2
CDR3 DNA: TGTGCCAGCAGCTTTAGCTTACAAGAGACCCAGTACTTC
CDR3 protein: CASSFSLQETQYF

D gene: TRBD2
J gene: TRBJ2-1
clone size: -
V gene: TRBV9
CDR3 DNA: TGTGCCAGCAGCGCAGCGAGCCGGGGACTAGGGGAGCAGTTCTTC
CDR3 protein: CASSAASRGLGEQFF

D gene: TRBD2
J gene: TRBJ2-2
clone size: -
V gene: TRBV4-3
CDR3 DNA: TGCGCCAGCAGCCAAGATACGGGGGGGCCGGGCACCGGGGAGCTGTTTTTT
CDR3 protein: CASSQDTGGPGTGELFF

D gene: -
J gene: TRBJ2-3
clone size: -
V gene: TRBV6-1
CDR3 DNA: TGTGCCAGCAGTGCCCGGGACTGGATTATCACAGATACGCAGTATTTT
CDR3 protein: CASSARDWIITDTQYF

D gene: TRBD1
J gene: TRBJ1-2
clone size: -
V gene: TRBV4-3
CDR3 DNA: TGCGCCAGCAGCCATCAAGGGACAGGGTATGGCTACACCTTC
CDR3 protein: CASSHQGTGYGYTF

D gene: TRBD2
J gene: TRBJ2-3
clone size: few
V gene: TRBV6-4
CDR3 DNA: TGTGCCAGCGCCCCACTAGCGGGGGGGACAGATACGCAGTATTTT
CDR3 protein: CASAPLAGGTDTQYF

D gene: -
J gene: TRBJ2-3
clone size: -
V gene: TRBV27
CDR3 DNA: TGTGCCAGCAGTCGGGTCAGCACAGATACGCAGTATTTT
CDR3 protein: CASSRVSTDTQYF

D gene: -
J gene: TRBJ2-3
clone size: -
V gene: TRBV6-4
CDR3 DNA: TGTGCCAGCAGTGACTCGGGGGCAGGAGGTCCCATGAGTACGCAGTATTTT
CDR3 protein: CASSDSGAGGPMSTQYF

D gene: -
J gene: TRBJ2-1
clone size: -
V gene: TRBV5-1
CDR3 DNA: TGCGCCAGCAGCCAACTCCCGCGGGGGCCGATCGAGGGGCAGTTCTTC
CDR3 protein: CASSQLPRGPIEGQFF

D gene: -
J gene: TRBJ1-2
clone size: -
V gene: TRBV5-1
CDR3 DNA: TGCGCCAGCAGCTTGGGACAGGTAGATGGCTACACCTTC
CDR3 protein: CASSLGQVDGYTF

D gene: -
J gene: TRBJ1-5
clone size: -
V gene: TRBV28
CDR3 DNA: TGTGCCAGCAGGGTAGGAGGAGTATCCAATCAGCCCCAGCATTTT
CDR3 protein: CASRVGGVSNQPQHF

D gene: TRBD1
J gene: TRBJ1-6
clone size: -
V gene: TRBV5-1
CDR3 DNA: TGCGCCAGCAGCTTATCGGGACAGGGAGGGAATTCACCCCTCCACTTT
CDR3 protein: CASSLSGQGGNSPLHF

D gene: -
J gene: TRBJ1-2
clone size: -
V gene: TRBV2
CDR3 DNA: TGTGCCAGCAGTGAAGGGGCGCCTGGATATGGCTACACCTTC
CDR3 protein: CASSEGAPGYGYTF

D gene: -
J gene: TRBJ1-1
clone size: -
V gene: TRBV6-5
CDR3 DNA: TGTGCCAGCAGTTATGGGGGGAGGACTGAAGCTTTCTTT
CDR3 protein: CASSYGGRTEAFF

D gene: -
J gene: TRBJ1-5
clone size: once
V gene: TRBV28
CDR3 DNA: TGTGCCAGCAGTTCAACCTCCGTGAGGGGGAGACAGCCCCAGCATTTT
CDR3 protein: CASSSTSVRGRQPQHF

D gene: TRBD2
J gene: TRBJ2-3
clone size: -
V gene: TRBV7-9
CDR3 DNA: TGTGCCAGCAGTGGTAGCGGGTGCACAGATACGCAGTATTTT
CDR3 protein: CASSGSGCTDTQYF

D gene: TRBD1
J gene: TRBJ1-2
clone size: once
V gene: TRBV28
CDR3 DNA: TGTGCCAGCAGTTTAGCCACTCGACAGGGGGCCAACTATGGCTACACCTTC
CDR3 protein: CASSLATRQGANYGYTF

D gene: TRBD1
J gene: TRBJ1-3
clone size: -
V gene: TRBV28
CDR3 DNA: TGTGCCAGCAGTTCACAGGGGGCGCAGGGAAACACCATATATTTT
CDR3 protein: CASSSQGAQGNTIYF

D gene: TRBD1
J gene: TRBJ1-2
clone size: -
V gene: TRBV2
CDR3 DNA: TGTGCCAGCAGTGCACCGGGACAGGGATCCTATGGCTACACCTTC
CDR3 protein: CASSAPGQGSYGYTF

D gene: TRBD2
J gene: TRBJ2-3
clone size: -
V gene: TRBV5-1
CDR3 DNA: TGCGCCAGCAGCTCCTCTTTAGCGGGGGGATCAGATACGCAGTATTTT
CDR3 protein: CASSSSLAGGSDTQYF

D gene: TRBD1
J gene: TRBJ2-1
clone size: -
V gene: TRBV30
CDR3 DNA: TGTGCCTGGAGTATCGGGACAGGGTCCAATGAGCAGTTCTTC
CDR3 protein: CAWSIGTGSNEQFF

D gene: TRBD1
J gene: TRBJ1-6
clone size: once
V gene: TRBV5-4
CDR3 DNA: TGTGCCAGCAGCTTGAGAACAGGGGGCTATAATTCACCCCTCCACTTT
CDR3 protein: CASSLRTGGYNSPLHF

D gene: -
J gene: TRBJ1-4
clone size: -
V gene: TRBV27
CDR3 DNA: TGTGCCAGCAGAGGACGACAGGTTAATGAAAAACTGTTTTTT
CDR3 protein: CASRGRQVNEKLFF

D gene: -
J gene: TRBJ2-1
clone size: -
V gene: TRBV11-2
CDR3 DNA: TGTGCCGCGGGCCAAGGGAGCAATGAGCAGTTCTTC
CDR3 protein: CAAGQGSNEQFF

D gene: -
J gene: TRBJ1-3
clone size: -
V gene: TRBV28
CDR3 DNA: TGTGCCAGCAGGCAGGGTGGCGGAAACACCATATATTTT
CDR3 protein: CASRQGGGNTIYF

D gene: -
J gene: TRBJ1-2
clone size: few
V gene: TRBV7-2
CDR3 DNA: TGTGCCAGCAACAGTAGAGGGGGAGGCTACACCTTC
CDR3 protein: CASNSRGGGYTF

D gene: TRBD1
J gene: TRBJ2-5
clone size: once
V gene: TRBV2
CDR3 DNA: TGTGCCAGCAGTGTTGGGACAGGGACCGGGACCCAGTACTTC
CDR3 protein: CASSVGTGTGTQYF

D gene: -
J gene: TRBJ1-2
clone size: -
V gene: TRBV6-4
CDR3 DNA: TGTGCCAGCAGTCCACTCGGATCCTCCGGGGAGGGCTACACCTTC
CDR3 protein: CASSPLGSSGEGYTF

D gene: -
J gene: TRBJ1-2
clone size: -
V gene: TRBV28
CDR3 DNA: TGTGCCAGCAGTTCCTCAACTAATAGCTATGGCTACACCTTC
CDR3 protein: CASSSSTNSYGYTF

D gene: -
J gene: TRBJ1-4
clone size: -
V gene: TRBV5-6
CDR3 DNA: TGTGCCAGCAGCTTTGGTAAACCGGGGGATGAAAAACTGTTTTTT
CDR3 protein: CASSFGKPGDEKLFF

D gene: -
J gene: TRBJ2-7
clone size: -
V gene: TRBV7-2
CDR3 DNA: TGTGCCAGCAGGCAAGGGGGCTCCTACGAGCAGTACTTC
CDR3 protein: CASRQGGSYEQYF

D gene: TRBD2
J gene: TRBJ2-1
clone size: -
V gene: TRBV5-4
CDR3 DNA: TGTGCCAGCAAGCTTGAGTCGGGGGGTCACAATGAGCAGTTCTTC
CDR3 protein: CASKLESGGHNEQFF

D gene: -
J gene: TRBJ2-2
clone size: -
V gene: TRBV2
CDR3 DNA: TGTGCCAGCAGAGCCTTGGACACCGGGGAGCTGTTTTTT
CDR3 protein: CASRALDTGELFF

D gene: -
J gene: TRBJ1-1
clone size: -
V gene: TRBV30
CDR3 DNA: TGTGCCTGGATTCCGGTGGGGGCGAACACTGAAGCTTTCTTT
CDR3 protein: CAWIPVGANTEAFF